A selection of T cell receptor beta chains follows, all from one sample in a study of a mutant IDH1 vaccine in newly diagnosed glioma. Their antigens are not known. Here immunoSEQ multiplex PCR was the method, and the copy in TCRdb shows in-frame clones only, minus some. Seen here are around 57,000 clones, less than 90% observed once, and the top ten hold roughly 4.5%. The sample in question was PBMCs, obtained from a glioma patient whose treatment included an IDH1 peptide vaccine. The receptor source for this set is a man aged 30 to 45 with glioma. Both conserved end residues are part of each CDR3. Fields, in order: clone size, V gene, CDR3 protein. Some rows have no size entry. The others give once, few or many, or a class for an expanded clone.

abundance: -; v_gene: TRBV6-5; CDR3aa: CAISPGTGLNTEAFF
abundance: -; v_gene: TRBV12-5; CDR3aa: CASGATGRNQPQHF
abundance: few; v_gene: TRBV6-1; CDR3aa: CASSRGITEAFF
abundance: -; v_gene: TRBV5-4; CDR3aa: CASSRGQGETQYF
abundance: -; v_gene: TRBV7-9; CDR3aa: CASSAHRGAKNTGELFF
abundance: -; v_gene: TRBV14; CDR3aa: CASSEQGATNEKLFF
abundance: once; v_gene: TRBV10-3; CDR3aa: CAISGDVEGRSYEQYF
abundance: -; v_gene: TRBV5-1; CDR3aa: CASSSGAGPGHLNEQFF
abundance: -; v_gene: TRBV7-2; CDR3aa: CASSVGQGFGELFF
abundance: -; v_gene: TRBV6-1; CDR3aa: CASSEQGNRPNTEAFF
abundance: once; v_gene: TRBV11-3; CDR3aa: CASSPMDSYEQYF
abundance: -; v_gene: TRBV14; CDR3aa: CASSQASTIQYF
abundance: -; v_gene: TRBV7-2; CDR3aa: CASSLGWYGTGGSETQYF
abundance: -; v_gene: TRBV7-9; CDR3aa: CASSDIAAATAGTQYF
abundance: -; v_gene: TRBV5-6; CDR3aa: CASSLWTGGRRVEQFF
abundance: -; v_gene: TRBV19; CDR3aa: CASSTTPQAVTQYF
abundance: -; v_gene: TRBV6-1; CDR3aa: CASQGRATYEQYF
abundance: -; v_gene: TRBV7-2; CDR3aa: CASSPPGLAGGVYEQYF
abundance: -; v_gene: TRBV11-2; CDR3aa: CASSPKVDSDNEQFF